This TCR beta chain was observed in a study of blood T cell repertoires in COVID-19. Study overall: T cells, B-cell-depleted T cells, or PBMCs provided the cDNA or gDNA that served as material.

This clone came up once. Germline V CDR1 and CDR2: SGHTA, FQGTGA. V dropped 0 bases and J dropped 7; count of bases not matched to a gene: 10. The CDR3 has 18 amino acids. As originally analysed: Researchers report that nucleated cell counts were estimated from reference gene primer amplification. Clones were sequenced by immunoSEQ multiplex PCR, and TCRdb holds only the in-frame ones, with some missing. V and J calls and clone size come straight from that table; D and trimming were deduced from the DNA. The sample includes some 49,000 clones, over 90% of them seen just once. The clonotype originates from a man between 60 and 75 years old with COVID-19, enrolled during active disease. Sequenced material: peripheral blood. This chain joins TRBV7-3 and TRBJ2-1; 12 positions agree with TRBD2. The CDR3 protein is CASSLTGGLAGGRNEQFF. The DNA for the CDR3 is TGTGCCAGCAGCTTAACTGGGGGGCTAGCGGGAGGGCGAAATGAGCAGTTCTTC.